This TCR beta chain was identified in a study of blood T cell repertoires in COVID-19. Sequencing was performed with immunoSEQ multiplex PCR; in TCRdb, only in-frame clones are kept and a portion is missing. Among approximately 220,000 clones, less than 85% were seen once, and the ten largest hold roughly a sixth. Germline lookup yields CDR1 LNHDA and CDR2 SQIVND (reference sequence). The CDR3 sequence is 16 residues long. V was shortened by 3 bases and J by 4 bases, with 16 bases between the two germline ends. This chain uses TRBV19 with TRBJ1-3; D uncertain. The sample consisted of PBMCs or T cells enriched from blood (not recorded which). The clonotype comes from a man between 35 and 55 years old who had recovered from COVID-19. The CDR3 spells CASSMGGESFGNTIYF. The CDR3 region has the DNA TGTGCCAGTAGTATGGGCGGGGAGAGCTTCGGAAACACCATATATTTT. Combining the CDR3 with reference TRBV19 and TRBJ1-3 gives the whole variable domain DGGITQSPKYLFRKEGQNVTLSCEQNLNHDAMYWYRQDPGQGLRLIYYSQIVNDFQKGDIAEGYSVSREKKESFPLTVTSAQKNPTAFYLCASSMGGESFGNTIYFGEGSWLTVV.